This passage covers 22 T cell receptor beta chains from one sample sequenced in a study of blood T cell repertoires in COVID-19. Some clones are missing from TCRdb's copy, which holds only in-frame ones; the method was immunoSEQ multiplex PCR. The table records approximately 260,000 clones, about 87% of them present only once. Sequencing was carried out using peripheral blood. The receptors were sampled from a woman between 35 and 50 years old with acute or convalescent COVID-19.

The J gene is TRBJ2-5, the V gene TRBV11-2; 12 positions agree with TRBD2. The CDR3 consists of 14 residues. V shed 5 bases and J 5 bases; nucleotides not matched to a gene: 3. Germline V lookup: CDR1 SGHAT, CDR2 FQNNGV. The CDR3 loop reads CASSRTSGVETQYF. CDR3 sequence (DNA): TGTGCCAGCAGCCGGACTAGCGGGGTGGAGACCCAGTACTTC.

This chain joins TRBV30 and TRBJ1-2, with D perhaps TRBD1 (5 bases). CDR1 GTSNPN and CDR2 SVGIG come from the germline V gene (reference sequence). V was shortened by 2 bases and J by 5 bases, with 21 bases between the two germline ends. This CDR3 contains 16 residues. For the CDR3, the DNA is TGTGCCTGGAGTCCTAGCGGTGGGGCCGGGGGATATGGCTACACCTTC. This codes for CAWSPSGGAGGYGYTF. Looking up the rest from reference TRBV30 and TRBJ1-2 gives the full variable domain: SQTIHQWPATLVQPVGSPLSLECTVEGTSNPNLYWYRQAAGRGLQLLFYSVGIGQISSEVPQNLSASRPQDRQFILSSKKLLLSDSGFYLCAWSPSGGAGGYGYTFGSGTRLTVV.

The V gene is TRBV11-2, the J gene TRBJ1-1; no firm D call. The germline V gene has CDR1 SGHAT and CDR2 FQNNGV. V was cut by 1 base and J by 2 bases, with 8 bases left in between. The CDR3 spans 14 residues. The CDR3 protein is CASSLAGSNTEAFF. The CDR3 nucleotides are TGTGCCAGCAGCTTAGCTGGGAGTAACACTGAAGCTTTCTTT. Together with reference TRBV11-2 and TRBJ1-1, the CDR3 gives the full variable domain: EAGVAQSPRYKIIEKRQSVAFWCNPISGHATLYWYQQILGQGPKLLIQFQNNGVVDDSQLPKDRFSAERLKGVDSTLKIQPAKLEDSAVYLCASSLAGSNTEAFFGQGTRLTVV.

Comment on this clone: This sample also contains other DNA sequences that code for the same CDR3. The rearrangement uses TRBV2 and TRBJ1-5, with TRBD1 matching 8 bases. Germline CDR1 is SNHLY and CDR2 is FYNNEI. V trimming: 6 bases; J trimming: 2 bases; junction bases outside the gene matches: 0. The CDR3 extends over 13 amino acids. The CDR3 sequence is CASRDRGNQPQHF. For the CDR3, the DNA is TGTGCCAGCAGGGACAGGGGCAATCAGCCCCAGCATTTT. The full variable domain, completed using reference TRBV2 and TRBJ1-5, is EPEVTQTPSHQVTQMGQEVILRCVPISNHLYFYWYRQILGQKVEFLVSFYNNEISEKSEIFDDQFSVERPDGSNFTLKIRSTKLEDSAMYFCASRDRGNQPQHFGDGTRLSIL.

This sequence joins TRBV21-1 and TRBJ1-1; the table's TRBD1 call for D was not verified on the DNA. TRBV21-1 is an annotated pseudogene. The CDR3 consists of 16 residues. CDR3 sequence (DNA): TGTGCCAGCAGGTCGGACAGGGGTGGTAGAGGGACTGAAGCTTTCTTT. Protein: CASRSDRGGRGTEAFF.

The V and J genes are TRBV30 and TRBJ2-1; D might be TRBD2 (6 bases). Germline V CDR1 and CDR2: GTSNPN, SVGIG (reference sequence). This CDR3 comprises 15 residues. Trimming pared 2 bases from V and 4 bases from J, leaving 15 bases between. CDR3 DNA sequence: TGTGCCTGGAGTATGTTGACGGGGGTGTACAATGAGCAGTTCTTC. Protein: CAWSMLTGVYNEQFF.

The J gene is TRBJ2-3, the V gene TRBV6-5, with D possibly being TRBD1 (6 bases). The CDR3 is 14 residues long. The germline gives CDR1 MNHEY, CDR2 SVGAGI. The V end was cut by 7 bases, the J end by 3 bases, with 14 bases between. The CDR3 here is CASNEGQGTDTQYF. The CDR3 DNA is TGTGCCAGCAACGAGGGGCAGGGGACAGATACGCAGTATTTT.

The chain recombines TRBV5-1 with TRBJ1-4; maybe TRBD1 (6 bases). Germline V gene lookup returns CDR1 SGHRS and CDR2 YFSETQ. This CDR3 region has 12 residues. Trimming took 4 bases from V and 7 from J, leaving 8 bases between them. The CDR3: CASSMTGEKLFF. CDR3 in DNA: TGCGCCAGCAGCATGACAGGTGAAAAACTGTTTTTT.

The chain links TRBV10-3 to TRBJ1-4; D not certain. V was trimmed by 6 bases and J by 6 bases, leaving 14 bases between them. The CDR3 is 14 amino acids. Germline lookup yields CDR1 ENHRY and CDR2 SYGVKD. The CDR3 loop is CAISPGDNYEKLFF. The CDR3 nucleotides are TGTGCCATCAGCCCGGGAGACAACTATGAAAAACTGTTTTTT.

The rearrangement joins TRBV19 to TRBJ1-1; the match to TRBD1 covers 9 bases. The V segment lost 5 bases and the J segment 11 bases; nucleotides outside the gene matches: 3. CDR1 is LNHDA, CDR2 SQIVND, per germline (reference sequence). CDR3 length: 11 residues. Here the CDR3 reads CASSADRGAFF. The CDR3 DNA sequence: TGTGCCAGTAGTGCGGACAGGGGTGCTTTCTTT.

This sequence joins TRBV11-2 and TRBJ2-2; D is perhaps TRBD1 (6 bases). Trimming shortened V by 5 bases and J by 4 bases, and 11 bases separated the two germline ends. The CDR3 consists of 14 residues. Per the germline V gene, CDR1 is SGHAT and CDR2 is FQNNGV. This chain's CDR3 is CASSRDTSTGELFF. The CDR3 DNA reads as TGTGCCAGCAGCAGGGACACCAGCACCGGGGAGCTGTTTTTT. Filled out from reference TRBV11-2 and TRBJ2-2, the complete variable domain reads EAGVAQSPRYKIIEKRQSVAFWCNPISGHATLYWYQQILGQGPKLLIQFQNNGVVDDSQLPKDRFSAERLKGVDSTLKIQPAKLEDSAVYLCASSRDTSTGELFFGEGSRLTVL.

This chain links TRBV11-1 with TRBJ2-1, with D hard to call. Germline CDR1 SGHAT, CDR2 FQDESV (reference sequence). Trimming took 5 bases from V and 0 from J, leaving 5 bases between them. CDR3 length: 13 residues. CDR3 residues: CASSPSSYNEQFF. The CDR3 DNA reads TGTGCCAGCAGCCCTAGCTCCTACAATGAGCAGTTCTTC.

V and J are TRBV2 and TRBJ1-6, with TRBD1 identical over 9 bases. V dropped 3 bases and J dropped 11; count of bases not matched to a gene: 8. This CDR3 region has 15 residues. Germline V CDR1 and CDR2: SNHLY, FYNNEI. CDR3 DNA: TGTGCCAGCAGTGACCGGACAGGGGTAGTGGCACCCCTCCACTTT. As protein: CASSDRTGVVAPLHF.

The chain is built from TRBV29-1 and TRBJ1-2; 9 bases map to TRBD1. The CDR3 runs to 12 residues. V was pared by 4 bases and J by 6 bases, with 3 bases of the junction left unmatched. From germline, CDR1 is SQVTM and CDR2 ANQGSEA. The CDR3 nucleotides read TGCAGCGTTGGGGACAGGGCGAATGGCTACACCTTC. Translated, it gives CSVGDRANGYTF.

The rearrangement uses TRBV24-1 and TRBJ1-5, with D possibly TRBD1 on 6 matching bases. Trimming stripped 5 bases from V and 0 bases from J, with 10 bases between. Germline V CDR1 and CDR2: KGHDR, SFDVKD. This CDR3 spans 15 amino acids. CDR3 region: CATSGGRNSNQPQHF. DNA for the CDR3: TGTGCCACCAGTGGGGGGCGGAATAGCAATCAGCCCCAGCATTTT.

This chain connects TRBV6-6 to TRBJ1-1; TRBD1 might be the D (6 bases). CDR3 length: 13 residues. Germline V gene lookup returns CDR1 MNHNY and CDR2 SVGAGI (reference sequence). V dropped 6 bases and J dropped 2 bases, with 10 bases sitting between them. DNA of the CDR3: TGTGCCAGCAGAAGGGGACAAAACACTGAAGCTTTCTTT. Translation: CASRRGQNTEAFF.

J is TRBJ1-1 and V is TRBV30; D is uncertain. Between the trimmed V and J ends, which lost 2 bases and 4 bases, there was a span of 11 bases. Germline CDR1 and CDR2: GTSNPN and SVGIG (reference sequence). The CDR3 contains 13 residues. Here the CDR3 reads CAWSIGWVTEAFF. In DNA, the CDR3 is TGTGCCTGGAGTATCGGGTGGGTCACTGAAGCTTTCTTT. Full variable domain (missing parts from reference TRBV30 and TRBJ1-1): SQTIHQWPATLVQPVGSPLSLECTVEGTSNPNLYWYRQAAGRGLQLLFYSVGIGQISSEVPQNLSASRPQDRQFILSSKKLLLSDSGFYLCAWSIGWVTEAFFGQGTRLTVV.

V gene TRBV5-1 combines with J gene TRBJ1-1; the D gene is possibly TRBD1 (5 bases). CDR3 size: 16 residues. With 3 bases removed from V and 2 bases from J, the gap between germline ends came to 17 bases. Germline values: CDR1 SGHRS, CDR2 YFSETQ. CDR3 amino acids: CASSSYLTGANTEAFF. The CDR3 DNA is TGCGCCAGCAGCTCCTATTTAACAGGAGCCAACACTGAAGCTTTCTTT. Full variable domain (remainder filled in from reference TRBV5-1 and TRBJ1-1): KAGVTQTPRYLIKTRGQQVTLSCSPISGHRSVSWYQQTPGQGLQFLFEYFSETQRNKGNFPGRFSGRQFSNSRSEMNVSTLELGDSALYLCASSSYLTGANTEAFFGQGTRLTVV.

This sequence joins TRBV5-1 and TRBJ2-1, with TRBD1 matching over 9 bases. The V and J ends lost 4 bases and 3 bases, in that order; junction bases with no gene match: 5. CDR1 and CDR2 (germline): SGHRS, YFSETQ. The CDR3 has 15 amino acids. CDR3 amino acids: CASSGGQGSYNEQFF. The CDR3 region has the DNA TGCGCCAGCAGCGGGGGACAGGGAAGCTACAATGAGCAGTTCTTC.

The rearrangement uses TRBV7-8 and TRBJ2-5, with 14 bases lining up with TRBD2. CDR1 is SGHVS and CDR2 is FQNEAQ in the germline V gene. The CDR3 covers 20 residues. The J segment lost 2 bases and the V segment lost 5 bases, leaving 16 bases of the junction unmatched. This chain's CDR3 is CASSHPPGTSGGFGQETQYF. The CDR3 DNA reads as TGTGCCAGCAGCCACCCGCCCGGGACTAGCGGGGGCTTCGGACAAGAGACCCAGTACTTC.

This rearrangement joins TRBV7-9 to TRBJ2-5; 7 nucleotides match TRBD2. After removal of 5 bases from V and 5 bases from J, the junction contained 8 bases not matched to a gene. The CDR3 contains 14 residues. Germline V gene data show CDR1 as SEHNR and CDR2 as FQNEAQ (reference sequence). CDR3 in DNA: TGTGCCAGCAGCCCTAGCGGACATGGGGAGACCCAGTACTTC. It yields the protein CASSPSGHGETQYF. Full variable domain (missing parts from reference TRBV7-9 and TRBJ2-5): DTGVSQNPRHKITKRGQNVTFRCDPISEHNRLYWYRQTLGQGPEFLTYFQNEAQLEKSRLLSDRFSAERPKGSFSTLEIQRTEQGDSAMYLCASSPSGHGETQYFGPGTRLLVL.

The chain combines TRBV5-1 with TRBJ2-5; 9 positions agree with TRBD2. Germline CDR1 SGHRS, CDR2 YFSETQ. There are 16 residues in the CDR3. The J segment lost 2 bases and the V segment lost 2 bases, leaving 7 bases of the junction unmatched. The CDR3 region has the DNA TGCGCCAGCAGCTTTCGGGCGGGGGGGCGTCAAGAGACCCAGTACTTC. Its protein product is CASSFRAGGRQETQYF.